This TCR beta chain was recorded in a study of cytomegalovirus exposure and HLA in healthy donors. General study results and limits: A later analysis reportedly identified an Asian-associated ancestry cluster as carrying fewer N-insertions than the roughly 720-donor mean. Through in vitro validation, three CMV-associated chains were shown to be specific for CMV antigens.

Healthy bone marrow donors supplied every sample. The PCR made use of 60 Vbeta and 13 Jbeta primers. Clones were sequenced by immunoSEQ multiplex PCR, and TCRdb holds only the in-frame ones, with some missing. Of roughly 90,000 clones in the sample, 82% were seen once. About this clone itself: Its antigen remains unknown.

Germline lookup yields CDR1 SGDLS and CDR2 YYNGEE. Trimming took 7 bases from V and 2 from J; bases not matched to a gene: 5. CDR3 size: 14 residues. The TCR originated in a man between 25 and 39 years old in good health and CMV-seropositive. The rearrangement links TRBV9 to TRBJ2-2; TRBD2 agrees at 7 bases. Sequencing was carried out using PBMCs. This chain's CDR3 is CASEGGHNTGELFF. DNA for the CDR3: TGTGCCAGCGAGGGAGGGCATAACACCGGGGAGCTGTTTTTT.